This TCR beta chain was profiled in a study of neurological immune-mediated disorders. Study-level points and caveats: No CDR3 amino acid sequences were shared by expanded clones across subjects, suggesting private repertoires in all groups.

With respect to this clonotype: Its antigen is unidentified.

The time point here: technical triplicate 3. Synthesis of cDNA used 5'RACE (with 10-nucleotide random UMIs). Sequencing runs each yielded over 200 million TCR-beta sequences from 15-18 subjects. TCRdb processed the 5' RACE reads anew with MiXCR; each CDR3 protein has one entry. The sample yields about 45,000 distinct CDR3 sequences, approximately 21% seen once. V gave up 5 bases and J gave up 0 bases, with 20 bases separating them. The length of the CDR3 is 17 residues. Germline V CDR1 and CDR2: SGHTA, FQGTGA. The V and J genes are TRBV7-3 and TRBJ2-7, with unresolved D. The source is a man aged 55 to 69 with HTLV-1-associated myelopathy (HAM/TSP). Specimen: PBMCs. Here the CDR3 DNA reads TGTGCCAGCAGCCCACTTTATACGACACTGAGCTCCTACGAGCAGTACTTC. As protein: CASSPLYTTLSSYEQYF.